The 21 T cell receptor beta chains below all came from one sample that was sequenced in a study of OX40 agonist ivuxolimab in advanced cancers. Method: immunoSEQ multiplex PCR; TCRdb's copy keeps in-frame clones and lacks some. The sample has more than 60,000 clones, about 81% seen once. The sequencing used CD4+ or CD8+ T cells sorted from blood, collected in a trial of the OX40 agonist ivuxolimab. The receptors derive from an adult with an advanced solid tumor such as melanoma, head and neck, liver or kidney cancer.

V is TRBV5-4 and J is TRBJ2-7; D may match TRBD1 or TRBD2 (5 bases each). Germline loops: CDR1 SGHNT, CDR2 YYREEE (reference sequence). Between the trimmed V and J ends, which lost 4 bases and 2 bases, there was a span of 13 bases. CDR3 length equals 14 residues. The CDR3 spells CASSRDRGPYEQYF. The CDR3, as DNA: TGTGCCAGCAGCCGGGACCGAGGGCCCTACGAGCAGTACTTC. Drawing the rest from reference TRBV5-4 and TRBJ2-7, the complete variable domain is ETGVTQSPTHLIKTRGQQVTLRCSSQSGHNTVSWYQQALGQGPQFIFQYYREEENGRGNFPPRFSGLQFPNYSSELNVNALELDDSALYLCASSRDRGPYEQYFGPGTRLTVT.

The chain links TRBV5-1 to TRBJ2-2; D is unresolved. V was shortened by 9 bases and J by 0 bases, with 12 bases between the two germline ends. Germline-derived CDR1 and CDR2 are SGHRS and YFSETQ. The CDR3 covers 14 residues. For the CDR3, the DNA is TGCGCCACAACAGACCTTACGAACACCGGGGAGCTGTTTTTT. This gives the protein CATTDLTNTGELFF.

This clone has just one count. This chain connects TRBV6-5 to TRBJ2-5; D may be TRBD2 (6 bases). In germline, CDR1 is MNHEY, CDR2 SVGAGI. The CDR3 consists of 14 residues. The V and J ends lost 7 bases and 5 bases respectively, with 17 bases between them. In DNA, the CDR3 is TGTGCCAGCAACAGGTGGGTCAGCGGGGAGACCCAGTACTTC. Protein sequence: CASNRWVSGETQYF.

The J gene is TRBJ2-7, the V gene TRBV7-8; D perhaps matches TRBD2 (6 bases). V gave up 3 bases and J gave up 2 bases, with 17 bases separating them. Germline CDR1 SGHVS, CDR2 FQNEAQ. The CDR3 sequence is 16 residues long. For the CDR3, the DNA is TGTGCCAGCAGCTTGGTCCTAGCGCAGGGTGCCTACGAGCAGTACTTC. Translating gives CASSLVLAQGAYEQYF.

This sequence joins TRBV6-1 and TRBJ1-1; TRBD1 matches 9 bases. This CDR3 contains 16 residues. Trimming at V came to 2 bases and at J to 7 bases, leaving 11 bases not matched to a gene. Germline lookup yields CDR1 MNHNS and CDR2 SASEGT. CDR3 in amino acids: CASSESFVGTGYEAFF. CDR3 in DNA: TGTGCCAGCAGTGAATCGTTTGTGGGGACAGGGTATGAAGCTTTCTTT.

The genes are TRBV5-5 and TRBJ2-1; the D gene could be TRBD1 or TRBD2 (7 bases each). The germline V gene has CDR1 SGHKS and CDR2 YYEKEE (reference sequence). V lost 4 bases and J lost 10, with 15 bases in between. The CDR3 is 13 amino acids. For the CDR3, the DNA is TGTGCCAGCAGCGTTCAGGGGGGGGACGAGCAGTTCTTC. Protein sequence: CASSVQGGDEQFF.

The chain recombines TRBV4-1 with TRBJ1-3, with 10 bases that match TRBD1. The V and J ends lost 3 bases and 1 base, in that order; junction bases with no gene match: 0. The germline V gene has CDR1 MGHRA and CDR2 YSYEKL. This CDR3 region has 15 residues. CDR3 protein: CASSQGQGSGNTIYF. In nucleotides, the CDR3 is TGCGCCAGCAGCCAGGGACAGGGGTCTGGAAACACCATATATTTT.

V gene TRBV7-8 combines with J gene TRBJ1-5; D gene uncertain. With 5 bases removed from V and 4 bases from J, the gap between germline ends came to 15 bases. This CDR3 is 15 amino acids long. The germline V gene has CDR1 SGHVS and CDR2 FQNEAQ. In DNA form, the CDR3 reads TGTGCCAGCAGCCGCTTCATGTCGACTAATCAGCCCCAGCATTTT. Its protein is CASSRFMSTNQPQHF.

J is TRBJ1-3 and V is TRBV19; 7 bases fit TRBD1. V dropped 5 bases and J dropped 2; count of bases not matched to a gene: 15. CDR1 LNHDA and CDR2 SQIVND come from the germline V gene (reference sequence). The CDR3 totals 18 residues. CDR3 amino acids: CASSSSQTGHIPGNTIYF. The CDR3 region has the DNA TGTGCCAGTAGTTCTTCACAGACAGGGCACATCCCTGGAAACACCATATATTTT.

This rearrangement joins TRBV6-4 to TRBJ2-3, with 7 bases lining up with TRBD2. The germline V gene encodes CDR1 MRHNA and CDR2 SNTAGT. The trim removed 5 bases at V and 5 bases at J, leaving 10 bases unmatched. The length of the CDR3 is 15 residues. CDR3 sequence: CASSPTGTTGDTQYF. CDR3 in DNA: TGTGCCAGCAGTCCCACCGGGACTACGGGAGATACGCAGTATTTT.

DNA for the CDR3: TGTGCCAGCAGTGAAATACTAGCGGGAGCTGTCGAGCAGTACTTC. The encoded protein is CASSEILAGAVEQYF. This sequence joins TRBV6-1 and TRBJ2-7, with 11 bases identical to TRBD2. This CDR3 contains 15 residues. Germline V gene sequence: CDR1 MNHNS, CDR2 SASEGT. The J segment lost 6 bases and the V segment lost 2 bases, leaving 6 bases of the junction unmatched.

In this sample, this clone turned up a few times. This chain uses TRBV19 with TRBJ1-2, with D unclear. There are 13 residues in the CDR3. Germline lookup yields CDR1 LNHDA and CDR2 SQIVND (reference sequence). Trimming removed 6 bases from V and 8 bases from J, with 16 bases in between. The CDR3 spells CASRPRTNWGYTF. CDR3 sequence (DNA): TGTGCCAGTAGACCAAGGACGAACTGGGGCTACACCTTC.

The chain links TRBV7-2 to TRBJ1-1, with D perhaps TRBD1 (6 bases). CDR1 and CDR2 (germline): SGHTA, FQGNSA. V dropped 3 bases and J dropped 7 bases, with 15 bases sitting between them. This CDR3 comprises 14 residues. The CDR3 protein is CASSFYLGGHEAFF. CDR3 DNA sequence: TGTGCCAGCAGCTTCTATTTGGGGGGCCATGAAGCTTTCTTT.

This clone came up once. The V and J genes are TRBV5-4 and TRBJ2-2, with 9 bases that match TRBD1. The CDR3 runs 17 residues. Trimming cost V 0 bases and J 0 bases; bases outside gene matches: 3. CDR1 SGHNT and CDR2 YYREEE come from the germline V gene (reference sequence). The CDR3 here is CASSLGQGGANTGELFF. The CDR3 DNA is TGTGCCAGCAGCTTGGGACAGGGGGGTGCGAACACCGGGGAGCTGTTTTTT.

This rearrangement joins TRBV13 to TRBJ1-2; the D is unclear. The V gene's germline CDR1 is PRHDT and CDR2 FYEKMQ (reference sequence). V was shortened by 1 base and J by 2 bases, with 5 bases between the two germline ends. The CDR3 sequence is 13 residues long. The CDR3 is CASSLAKNYGYTF. The CDR3 DNA reads as TGTGCCAGCAGCTTAGCCAAAAACTATGGCTACACCTTC.

This clone has just a few counts. V usage is TRBV11-2 and J usage is TRBJ1-2; TRBD1 might be the D (5 bases). Germline V gene data show CDR1 as SGHAT and CDR2 as FQNNGV. With 4 bases removed from V and 0 bases from J, the gap between germline ends came to 15 bases. The CDR3 contains 16 residues. Written as DNA, the CDR3 is TGTGCCAGCAGCTCGGCGGGGGACGGGACTAACTATGGCTACACCTTC. This translates into CASSSAGDGTNYGYTF.

The J gene is TRBJ1-3, the V gene TRBV10-3; D uncertain. Germline CDR1 reads ENHRY; CDR2 reads SYGVKD. The CDR3 covers 18 residues. The germline V and J ends were trimmed by 4 bases and 0 bases, with 19 bases remaining between them. The CDR3 loop reads CAISAEPTNSFSGNTIYF. The CDR3 bases are TGTGCCATCAGTGCGGAGCCGACAAACAGCTTCTCTGGAAACACCATATATTTT.

The chain joins TRBV15 to TRBJ2-3, with 9 bases matching TRBD1. The V segment lost 4 bases and the J segment 6 bases; nucleotides outside the gene matches: 5. The CDR3 spans 14 residues. Germline CDR1 reads LNHNV; CDR2 reads YYDKDF (reference sequence). CDR3 sequence reads: CATSIGQGRDTQYF. CDR3 DNA sequence: TGTGCCACCAGCATCGGACAGGGGCGGGATACGCAGTATTTT.

V gene TRBV4-2 combines with J gene TRBJ1-4; TRBD1 might be the D (5 bases). From germline, CDR1 is LGHNA and CDR2 YNFKEQ. The CDR3 runs to 15 residues. Trimming stripped 0 bases from V and 8 bases from J, with 13 bases between. The CDR3 loop reads CASSQDRGEAEKLFF. The CDR3 coding sequence is TGTGCCAGCAGCCAAGATCGGGGGGAAGCGGAAAAACTGTTTTTT.

The chain carries TRBV4-2 and TRBJ2-3; 8 nucleotides line up with TRBD1. CDR3 length: 16 amino acids. With V trimmed by 0 bases and J by 1 base, 3 bases remained unmatched. CDR1 is LGHNA and CDR2 is YNFKEQ in the germline V gene. The CDR3 region has the DNA TGTGCCAGCAGCCAAGAACCGGGACAGGGCACAGATACGCAGTATTTT. It specifies CASSQEPGQGTDTQYF.

The chain employs TRBV10-3 and TRBJ1-5; weak D call: TRBD1 (5 bases). The CDR3 has 16 residues. The V and J ends lost 2 bases and 6 bases respectively, with 17 bases between them. Germline V gene data show CDR1 as ENHRY and CDR2 as SYGVKD. The CDR3 protein is CAISETGLPVGQPQHF. The CDR3 nucleotides read TGTGCCATCAGTGAGACGGGACTCCCGGTGGGTCAGCCCCAGCATTTT.